This T cell receptor beta chain was documented in a study of blood T cell repertoires in COVID-19. Background on the study: Both acute and convalescent COVID-19 samples were obtained from the United States, Italy and Spain. T cells, B-cell-depleted T cells, or PBMCs supplied cDNA or gDNA.

This clone was found once. Data came from immunoSEQ multiplex PCR; TCRdb stores just in-frame clones and leaves some out. The data show some 80,000 clones, 80% to 90% seen once. Seattle patient enrollment occurred during active infection, with longitudinal follow-up thereafter. Material for sequencing was peripheral blood. The TCR was taken from a man in his 60s with COVID-19, enrolled during active disease.

The CDR3 nucleotides are TGTGCCAGCAGCCAATCCCAGATTGGAAACACCATATATTTT. Its protein is CASSQSQIGNTIYF. The chain has TRBV16 and TRBJ1-3; D call uncertain. From germline, CDR1 is KGHSY and CDR2 FQNENV. The ends were cut back, 0 bases at V and 3 bases at J, with 6 bases in the middle. The CDR3 length is 14 residues.